A selection of T cell receptor beta chains follows, all from one sample in a study of identical twins. Each CDR3 protein is one row after TCRdb ran MiXCR on the 5' RACE reads. The profile covers 350,000 or so distinct CDR3 sequences, with 8.5% to 10% appearing a single time and roughly 8.9% taken by the ten largest. The sample consisted of naive T cells sorted from blood. All receptors derive from a woman between 50 and 59 years old in good health. CDR3s include the opening cysteine and the closing phenylalanine or tryptophan. Fields, in order: V gene, clone size, D gene, J gene, CDR3 protein, CDR3 DNA. D genes are given only for firm matches. Clone size, where shown, is once, few, many, or a class for clones that have expanded.

V: TRBV20-1; size: .; D: .; J: TRBJ1-6; CDR3: CSAGTGDINSPLHF; DNA: TGCAGTGCTGGAACGGGAGATATTAATTCACCCCTCCACTTT
V: TRBV7-8; size: few; D: .; J: TRBJ1-5; CDR3: CASSSAQGQPQHF; DNA: TGTGCCAGCAGCTCCGCACAGGGTCAGCCCCAGCATTTT
V: TRBV12-3/TRBV12-4; size: .; D: TRBD1; J: TRBJ2-1; CDR3: CASSLLGQGGEQFF; DNA: TGTGCCAGCAGTTTACTCGGACAGGGCGGGGAGCAGTTCTTC
V: TRBV27; size: few; D: .; J: TRBJ2-7; CDR3: CASSLSRGASYEQYF; DNA: TGTGCCAGCAGTTTATCCCGCGGGGCTAGCTACGAGCAGTACTTC
V: TRBV10-3; size: .; D: .; J: TRBJ2-3; CDR3: CAISARAASTDTQYF; DNA: TGTGCCATCAGTGCCAGGGCAGCCTCTACAGATACGCAGTATTTT
V: TRBV29-1; size: few; D: TRBD1; J: TRBJ2-5; CDR3: CSVAKTGPQETQYF; DNA: TGCAGCGTGGCCAAGACAGGGCCCCAAGAGACCCAGTACTTC
V: TRBV5-1; size: many; D: .; J: TRBJ2-1; CDR3: CASSSTVNEQFF; DNA: TGCGCCAGCAGCTCGACAGTAAATGAGCAGTTCTTC
V: TRBV7-7; size: .; D: .; J: TRBJ2-1; CDR3: CASSLVQGSNEQFF; DNA: TGTGCCAGCAGCTTAGTGCAGGGATCCAATGAGCAGTTCTTC
V: TRBV29-1; size: few; D: .; J: TRBJ1-2; CDR3: CSVVDWYGYTF; DNA: TGCAGCGTTGTGGATTGGTATGGCTACACCTTC
V: TRBV20-1; size: few; D: TRBD1; J: TRBJ2-7; CDR3: CSARGAGTGIYEQYF; DNA: TGCAGTGCTAGAGGGGCCGGGACAGGGATCTACGAGCAGTACTTC
V: TRBV7-9; size: .; D: TRBD1; J: TRBJ1-4; CDR3: CASSLGQVSSNEKLFF; DNA: TGTGCCAGCAGCCTGGGACAGGTCTCATCTAATGAAAAACTGTTTTTT
V: TRBV29-1; size: .; D: .; J: TRBJ2-5; CDR3: CSVSPLFGETQYF; DNA: TGCAGCGTGAGCCCACTTTTTGGAGAGACCCAGTACTTC
V: TRBV4-1; size: .; D: .; J: TRBJ2-6; CDR3: CASSQQDTRGGANVLTF; DNA: TGCGCCAGCAGCCAACAGGACACTCGAGGGGGGGCCAACGTCCTGACTTTC
V: TRBV5-1; size: few; D: TRBD1; J: TRBJ2-7; CDR3: CASSLSRGQGTGEQYF; DNA: TGCGCCAGCAGCCTAAGTCGAGGACAGGGAACCGGCGAGCAGTACTTC
V: TRBV9; size: few; D: .; J: TRBJ2-1; CDR3: CASSDDRLVSQGSYNEQFF; DNA: TGTGCCAGCAGCGACGATCGACTAGTATCGCAAGGGTCCTACAATGAGCAGTTCTTC
V: TRBV20-1; size: few; D: .; J: TRBJ2-7; CDR3: CSALSPFHPYEQYF; DNA: TGCAGTGCTTTAAGTCCTTTCCACCCCTACGAGCAGTACTTC
V: TRBV5-5; size: .; D: TRBD2; J: TRBJ2-1; CDR3: CASSLLLAGVGEQFF; DNA: TGTGCCAGCAGCTTGTTACTAGCGGGAGTTGGGGAGCAGTTCTTC